This T cell receptor beta chain was recorded in a study of blood T cell repertoires in COVID-19. Whole-study context: Acute and convalescent COVID-19 samples came from the United States, Italy and Spain.

Using immunoSEQ multiplex PCR, the repertoire was profiled, and TCRdb retains in-frame clones only, with some absent. Of about 210,000 clones detected, around 85% appear once; the ten largest clones hold more than 2%. CDR3 length equals 13 residues. Trimming left V 9 bases short and J 9 bases short, with 20 bases between. CDR1 is SGHNT, CDR2 YYREEE, per germline (reference sequence). Seattle enrolled patients during active infection and tracked them longitudinally. This chain uses TRBV5-4 with TRBJ2-3, with a weak D call TRBD1 (6 bases). The source material was peripheral blood. This sequence was found in a woman in her sixties or seventies with COVID-19, enrolled during active disease. For the CDR3, the DNA is TGTGCCAAATCGACAGGCCCCCTAGAGACGCAGTATTTT. Translating it yields CAKSTGPLETQYF.